This TCR beta chain appears in the sequencing data of a study of glioma-infiltrating T cells. Germline V gene lookup returns CDR1 MGHRA and CDR2 YSYEKL. Trimming cost V 0 bases and J 5 bases; bases outside gene matches: 6. The CDR3 length is 16 residues. The iRepertoire nested amplicon-rescue multiplex PCR amplified TCR alpha and beta CDR3s from RNA. TCRdb processed the multiplex PCR reads anew with MiXCR; each CDR3 protein has one entry. The table records fewer than 200,000 distinct CDR3 sequences, 25% to 35% of them present only once. This chain connects TRBV4-1 to TRBJ1-5; 8 nucleotides match TRBD1. The receptor comes from a human donor with low-grade glioma or glioblastoma, undergoing nonglioma brain surgery, or in good health (not recorded which). The sequenced material came from glioma tissue, nonneoplastic brain tissue, or PBMCs (not recorded which). CDR3 in amino acids: CASSQDVGQGYQPQHF. The CDR3, as DNA: TGCGCCAGCAGCCAAGATGTCGGACAGGGATATCAGCCCCAGCATTTT.